The 13 T cell receptor beta chains below all came from one sample that was sequenced in a study of CD8 T cells in Susac syndrome. RNA in amounts of about 0.45 to 1 ug was reverse transcribed with random hexamers. TCRdb re-derived calls from the immunoSEQ multiplex PCR reads in MiXCR, one entry per CDR3 protein. Among approximately 180,000 distinct CDR3 sequences listed, approximately 95% were seen once. Source material: CD4+ T cells from PBMCs. The receptors shown here come from a human donor with multiple sclerosis.

This chain connects TRBV28 to TRBJ1-1, with 7 nucleotides matching TRBD1. Germline values: CDR1 MDHEN, CDR2 SYDVKM. After removal of 4 bases from V and 10 bases from J, the junction contained 9 bases not matched to a gene. CDR3 length equals 13 residues. The CDR3 protein is CASSSLTGLRAFF. In nucleotides, the CDR3 is TGTGCCAGCAGTTCCCTGACAGGGCTACGAGCTTTCTTT.

This clonotype came up a few times. The chain couples TRBV28 to TRBJ2-7; TRBD2 agrees at 7 bases. CDR1 and CDR2 from the germline V gene are MDHEN and SYDVKM. V was clipped by 2 bases and J by 0 bases; unmatched bases: 4. The CDR3 runs to 15 residues. The CDR3 reads CASSLRRGSSYEQYF. For the CDR3, the DNA is TGTGCCAGCAGTTTACGGCGGGGGAGCTCCTACGAGCAGTACTTC.

As to this clonotype: One junction end disagrees with the germline gene, perhaps due to a read error. V and J are TRBV11-2 and TRBJ2-5; 9 nucleotides agree with TRBD2. The CDR3 sequence is 20 residues long. From germline, CDR1 is SGHAT and CDR2 FQNNGV. The CDR3 loop reads CASTLGYRGTSGRPRETQYF. CDR3 coding DNA: TGTGCCAGCACCTTAGGGTACAGGGGAACCAGCGGGAGGCCACGGGAGACCCAGTACTTC.

The chain combines TRBV6-6 with TRBJ1-1; 10 bases are a match to TRBD1. Per germline, CDR1 MNHNY and CDR2 SVGAGI (reference sequence). V lost 5 bases to trimming and J lost 8 bases; unmatched junction nucleotides: 5. The CDR3 totals 13 residues. The CDR3 region has the DNA TGTGCCAGCAGTAAAGACAGGGGGCTAGAAGCTTTCTTT. Translated: CASSKDRGLEAFF.

This clonotype was counted once. The rearrangement joins TRBV7-9 to TRBJ1-1; 7 bases map to TRBD1. V dropped 5 bases and J dropped 4; count of bases not matched to a gene: 16. Germline V gene sequence: CDR1 SEHNR, CDR2 FQNEAQ (reference sequence). This CDR3 comprises 17 residues. CDR3 nucleotides: TGTGCCAGCAGCCCCGAAACAGGGGCTTTTGGTCGCACTGAAGCTTTCTTT. It yields the protein CASSPETGAFGRTEAFF.

The CDR3 nucleotides are TGTGCCAGCAGCCGTCTAAGTTACGAGCAGTACTTC. Translation gives CASSRLSYEQYF. The rearrangement uses TRBV7-2 and TRBJ2-7, with D uncertain. The CDR3 loop spans 12 amino acids. Trimming removed 5 bases at V and 4 bases at J, with 9 bases between. Germline loops: CDR1 SGHTA, CDR2 FQGNSA.

The gene calls are TRBV4-2 and TRBJ1-6; TRBD1 matches 9 bases. J was trimmed by 3 bases and V by 4 bases; bases with no gene match: 7. CDR3 length equals 17 residues. The germline V gene has CDR1 LGHNA and CDR2 YNFKEQ. In DNA form, the CDR3 reads TGTGCCAGCAGCCCCCATCTGACAGGGGGCTATAATTCACCCCTCCACTTT. It is translated as CASSPHLTGGYNSPLHF.

The chain combines TRBV18 with TRBJ1-1; tentative D call: TRBD1 (5 bases). Germline assignment: CDR1 KGHSH and CDR2 LQKENI. V was clipped by 6 bases and J by 6 bases, with 14 bases between them. This CDR3 is built from 13 residues. Here the CDR3 reads CASSLPGRSEAFF. The CDR3 DNA reads TGTGCCAGCTCTCTGCCGGGACGGTCTGAAGCTTTCTTT.

V is TRBV29-1 and J is TRBJ2-3, with 10 positions matching TRBD1. CDR3 length: 15 amino acids. Germline CDR1 and CDR2: SQVTM and ANQGSEA. J was trimmed by 3 bases and V by 4 bases; bases with no gene match: 7. CDR3 amino acids: CSVGLTGGLTDTQYF. DNA for the CDR3: TGCAGCGTTGGGTTGACAGGGGGCTTAACAGATACGCAGTATTTT.

J is TRBJ2-7 and V is TRBV2; D unresolved. This CDR3 comprises 13 residues. The germline gives CDR1 SNHLY, CDR2 FYNNEI. V was clipped by 3 bases and J by 1 base, with 7 bases between them. Written as DNA, the CDR3 is TGTGCCAGCAGTGAGACCATTTCCTACGAGCAGTACTTC. It specifies CASSETISYEQYF.

The gene calls are TRBV7-8 and TRBJ1-5; no definite D call. Germline V CDR1 and CDR2: SGHVS, FQNEAQ. The CDR3 loop spans 13 amino acids. V was trimmed by 5 bases and J by 6 bases, leaving 11 bases between them. CDR3: CASSEGAGQPQHF. The DNA for the CDR3 is TGTGCCAGCAGCGAGGGTGCCGGTCAGCCCCAGCATTTT. The full variable domain, with the rest looked up from reference TRBV7-8 and TRBJ1-5, is GAGVSQSPRYKVAKRGQDVALRCDPISGHVSLFWYQQALGQGPEFLTYFQNEAQLDKSGLPSDRFFAERPEGSVSTLKIQRTQQEDSAVYLCASSEGAGQPQHFGDGTRLSIL.

The rearrangement links TRBV5-4 to TRBJ2-7, with a possible D match to TRBD1 (5 bases). Germline V gene lookup returns CDR1 SGHNT and CDR2 YYREEE (reference sequence). V was pared by 4 bases and J by 6 bases, with 23 bases between. The CDR3 contains 16 residues. This CDR3 is CASSQQTGKVFPEQYF. The CDR3 DNA sequence: TGTGCCAGCAGCCAACAAACAGGAAAAGTATTCCCCGAGCAGTACTTC.

The CDR3 reads CASSPQGLQNTEAFF. The CDR3 DNA follows: TGCGCCAGCAGCCCACAGGGGTTACAGAACACTGAAGCTTTCTTT. The chain joins TRBV4-1 to TRBJ1-1; TRBD1 agrees at 7 bases. V was pared by 4 bases and J by 1 base, with 6 bases of the junction left unmatched. This CDR3 region has 15 residues. From germline, CDR1 is MGHRA and CDR2 YSYEKL.